This TCR beta chain was identified in a study of blood T cell repertoires in COVID-19. Looking at the study overall: Samples came from the United States, Italy and Spain, spanning acute and convalescent COVID-19.

This table comes from immunoSEQ multiplex PCR, and its TCRdb copy is limited to in-frame clones, with some not included. The sample yields about 45,000 clones, roughly 90% seen once. V shed 6 bases and J 1 base; nucleotides not matched to a gene: 8. This CDR3 region has 17 residues. Looked up from germline, CDR1 is SEHNR and CDR2 is FQNEAQ (reference sequence). The sequencing sample was made of peripheral blood. This chain connects TRBV7-9 to TRBJ2-2; TRBD2 agrees at 10 bases. The sequence was collected from a human donor in a cohort sampled during active COVID-19. The CDR3 sequence is CASRAASGGRNTGELFF. CDR3 bases: TGTGCCAGCAGGGCGGCTAGCGGGGGCCGGAACACCGGGGAGCTGTTTTTT. Looking up the rest from reference TRBV7-9 and TRBJ2-2 gives the full variable domain: DTGVSQNPRHKITKRGQNVTFRCDPISEHNRLYWYRQTLGQGPEFLTYFQNEAQLEKSRLLSDRFSAERPKGSFSTLEIQRTEQGDSAMYLCASRAASGGRNTGELFFGEGSRLTVL.